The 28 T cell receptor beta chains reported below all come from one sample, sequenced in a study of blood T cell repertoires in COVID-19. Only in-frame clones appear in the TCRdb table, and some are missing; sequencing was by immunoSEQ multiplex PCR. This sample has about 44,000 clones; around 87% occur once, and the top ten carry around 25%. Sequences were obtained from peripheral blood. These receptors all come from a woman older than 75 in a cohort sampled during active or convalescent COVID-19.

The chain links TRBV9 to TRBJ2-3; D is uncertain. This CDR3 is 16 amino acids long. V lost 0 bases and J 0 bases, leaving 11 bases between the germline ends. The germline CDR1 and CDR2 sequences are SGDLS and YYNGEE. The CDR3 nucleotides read TGTGCCAGCAGCGTAGGAGCATTTACTAGCACAGATACGCAGTATTTT. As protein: CASSVGAFTSTDTQYF.

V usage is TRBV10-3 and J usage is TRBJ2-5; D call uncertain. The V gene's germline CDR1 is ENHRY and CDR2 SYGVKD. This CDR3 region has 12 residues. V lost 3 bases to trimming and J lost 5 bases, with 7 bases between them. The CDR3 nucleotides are TGTGCCATCAGTGATAGTGTGGAGACCCAGTACTTC. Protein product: CAISDSVETQYF.

CDR3 nucleotide sequence: TGCGCCAGCAGCTTGCGCGGGAGTAATGCTGAGCAGTTCTTC. Its protein is CASSLRGSNAEQFF. This rearrangement joins TRBV5-1 to TRBJ2-1; 7 bases match TRBD2. Germline CDR1 reads SGHRS; CDR2 reads YFSETQ. Germline trimming cut 1 base from V and 9 bases from J; bases unmatched to any gene: 7. CDR3 length: 14 residues.

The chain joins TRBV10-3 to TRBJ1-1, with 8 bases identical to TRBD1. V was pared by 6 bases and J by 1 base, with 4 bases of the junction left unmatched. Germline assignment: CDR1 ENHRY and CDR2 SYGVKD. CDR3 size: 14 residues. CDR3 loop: CAISPGQGNTEAFF. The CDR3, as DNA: TGTGCCATCAGCCCCGGACAGGGGAACACTGAAGCTTTCTTT.

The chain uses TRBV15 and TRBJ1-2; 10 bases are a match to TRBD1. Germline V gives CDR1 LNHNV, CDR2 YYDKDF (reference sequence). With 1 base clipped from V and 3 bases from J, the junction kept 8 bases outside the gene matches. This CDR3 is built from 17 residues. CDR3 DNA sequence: TGTGCCACCAGCAGAGGGGGTCGGGGACAGGGGCACTATGGCTACACCTTC. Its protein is CATSRGGRGQGHYGYTF.

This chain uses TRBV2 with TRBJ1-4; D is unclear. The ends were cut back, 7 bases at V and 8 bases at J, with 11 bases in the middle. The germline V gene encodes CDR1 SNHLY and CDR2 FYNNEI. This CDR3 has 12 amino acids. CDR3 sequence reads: CASNWAGEKLFF. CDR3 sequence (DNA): TGTGCCAGCAACTGGGCTGGGGAAAAACTGTTTTTT. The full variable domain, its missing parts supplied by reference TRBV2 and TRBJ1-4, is EPEVTQTPSHQVTQMGQEVILRCVPISNHLYFYWYRQILGQKVEFLVSFYNNEISEKSEIFDDQFSVERPDGSNFTLKIRSTKLEDSAMYFCASNWAGEKLFFGSGTQLSVL.

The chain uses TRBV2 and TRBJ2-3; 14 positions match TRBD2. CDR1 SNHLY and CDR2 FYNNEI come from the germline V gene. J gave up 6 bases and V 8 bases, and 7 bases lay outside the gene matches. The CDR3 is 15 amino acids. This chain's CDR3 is CASQRLAGGWDTQYF. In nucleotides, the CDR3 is TGTGCCAGCCAGCGACTAGCGGGGGGGTGGGATACGCAGTATTTT. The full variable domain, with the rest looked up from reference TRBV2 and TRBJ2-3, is EPEVTQTPSHQVTQMGQEVILRCVPISNHLYFYWYRQILGQKVEFLVSFYNNEISEKSEIFDDQFSVERPDGSNFTLKIRSTKLEDSAMYFCASQRLAGGWDTQYFGPGTRLTVL.

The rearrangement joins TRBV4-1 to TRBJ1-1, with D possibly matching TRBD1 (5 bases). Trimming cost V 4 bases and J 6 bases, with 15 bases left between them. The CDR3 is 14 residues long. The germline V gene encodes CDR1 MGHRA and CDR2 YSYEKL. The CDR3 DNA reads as TGCGCCAGCAGCCGCCCGCGGGGGATGTCTGAAGCTTTCTTT. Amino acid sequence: CASSRPRGMSEAFF.

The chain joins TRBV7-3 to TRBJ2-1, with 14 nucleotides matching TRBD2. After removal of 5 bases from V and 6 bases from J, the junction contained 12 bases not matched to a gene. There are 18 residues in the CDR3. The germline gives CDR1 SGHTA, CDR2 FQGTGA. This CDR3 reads CASSTGLAGVIGSNEQFF. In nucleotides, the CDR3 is TGTGCCAGCAGCACGGGACTAGCGGGAGTTATTGGGAGCAATGAGCAGTTCTTC. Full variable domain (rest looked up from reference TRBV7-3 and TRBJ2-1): GAGVSQTPSNKVTEKGKYVELRCDPISGHTALYWYRQSLGQGPEFLIYFQGTGAADDSGLPNDRFFAVRPEGSVSTLKIQRTERGDSAVYLCASSTGLAGVIGSNEQFFGPGTRLTVL.

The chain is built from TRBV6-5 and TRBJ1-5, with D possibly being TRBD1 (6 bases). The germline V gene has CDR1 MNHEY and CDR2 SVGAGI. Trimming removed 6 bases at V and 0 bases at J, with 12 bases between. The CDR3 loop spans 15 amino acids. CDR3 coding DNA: TGTGCCAGCAGGAGGACAGAGGATAGCAATCAGCCCCAGCATTTT. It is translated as CASRRTEDSNQPQHF.

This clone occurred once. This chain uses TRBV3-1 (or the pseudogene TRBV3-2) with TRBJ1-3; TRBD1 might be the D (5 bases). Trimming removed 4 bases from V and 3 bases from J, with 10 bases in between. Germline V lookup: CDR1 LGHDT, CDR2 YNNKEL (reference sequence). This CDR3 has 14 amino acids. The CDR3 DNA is TGTGCCAGCAGCCTTTCAAGGGGTGGAAACACCATATATTTT. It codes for CASSLSRGGNTIYF.

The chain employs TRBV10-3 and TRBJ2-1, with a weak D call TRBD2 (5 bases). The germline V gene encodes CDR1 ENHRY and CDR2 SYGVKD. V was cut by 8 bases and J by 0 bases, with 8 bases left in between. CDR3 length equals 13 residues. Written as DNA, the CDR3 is TGTGCCATCTCCGGGGTCTCCTACAATGAGCAGTTCTTC. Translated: CAISGVSYNEQFF.

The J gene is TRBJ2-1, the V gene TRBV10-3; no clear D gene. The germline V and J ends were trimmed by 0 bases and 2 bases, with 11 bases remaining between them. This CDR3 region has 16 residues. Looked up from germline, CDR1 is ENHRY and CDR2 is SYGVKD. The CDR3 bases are TGTGCCATCAGTGAGTCGTTCGCGGTCCCCTACAATGAGCAGTTCTTC. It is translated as CAISESFAVPYNEQFF.

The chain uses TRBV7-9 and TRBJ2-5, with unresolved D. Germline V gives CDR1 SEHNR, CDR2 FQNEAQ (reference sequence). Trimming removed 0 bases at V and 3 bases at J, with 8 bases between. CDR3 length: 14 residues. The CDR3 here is CASSLAGREETQYF. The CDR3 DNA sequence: TGTGCCAGCAGCTTAGCCGGCCGGGAAGAGACCCAGTACTTC.

The CDR3 nucleotides read TGTGCCAGCAGCTTCACTAGCGGGATTCAAGAGACCCAGTACTTC. Protein: CASSFTSGIQETQYF. The chain uses TRBV11-3 and TRBJ2-5; 10 nucleotides match TRBD2. This CDR3 is built from 15 residues. The V and J ends lost 3 bases and 2 bases, in that order; junction bases with no gene match: 3. Germline values: CDR1 SGHNT, CDR2 YENEEA.

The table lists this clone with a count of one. CDR3 residues: CASSYYRTGSNEQFF. CDR3 nucleotide sequence: TGTGCCAGCAGTTACTACCGGACAGGGTCAAATGAGCAGTTCTTC. The chain combines TRBV6-5 with TRBJ2-1; TRBD1 agrees at 8 bases. Germline CDR1 is MNHEY and CDR2 is SVGAGI. The CDR3 extends over 15 amino acids. The V and J ends lost 1 base and 7 bases, in that order; junction bases with no gene match: 6.

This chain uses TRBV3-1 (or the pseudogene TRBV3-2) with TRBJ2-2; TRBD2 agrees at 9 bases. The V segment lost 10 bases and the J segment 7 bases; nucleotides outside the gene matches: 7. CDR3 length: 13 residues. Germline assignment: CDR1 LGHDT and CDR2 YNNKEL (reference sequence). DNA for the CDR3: TGTGCCACCATAGCGGGGGACGGCGGGGAGCTGTTTTTT. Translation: CATIAGDGGELFF.

The CDR3 nucleotides are TGTGCCAGCAGCTTTGGCAAAAATCAGCCCCAGCATTTT. Protein: CASSFGKNQPQHF. The rearrangement joins TRBV5-6 to TRBJ1-5, with D unresolved. Between the trimmed V and J ends, which lost 2 bases and 4 bases, there was a span of 7 bases. Germline V gene data show CDR1 as SGHDT and CDR2 as YYEEEE. The CDR3 covers 13 residues.

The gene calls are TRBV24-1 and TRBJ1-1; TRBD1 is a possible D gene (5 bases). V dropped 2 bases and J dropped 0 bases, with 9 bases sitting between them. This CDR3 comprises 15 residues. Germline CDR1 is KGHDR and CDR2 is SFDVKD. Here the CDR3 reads CATSDSPGVNTEAFF. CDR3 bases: TGTGCCACCAGTGATTCCCCGGGGGTGAACACTGAAGCTTTCTTT.

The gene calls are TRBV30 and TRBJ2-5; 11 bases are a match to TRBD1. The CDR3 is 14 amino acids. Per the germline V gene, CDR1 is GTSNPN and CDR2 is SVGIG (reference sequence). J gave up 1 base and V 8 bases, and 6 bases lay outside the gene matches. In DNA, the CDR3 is TGTGCCAGAGGGACAGGGGGGACCCAAGAGACCCAGTACTTC. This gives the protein CARGTGGTQETQYF.

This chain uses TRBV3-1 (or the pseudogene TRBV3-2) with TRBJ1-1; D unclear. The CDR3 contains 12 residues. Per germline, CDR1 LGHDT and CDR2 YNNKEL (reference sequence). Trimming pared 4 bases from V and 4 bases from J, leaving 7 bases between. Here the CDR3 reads CASSLRSTEAFF. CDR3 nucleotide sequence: TGTGCCAGCAGCCTCCGGAGCACTGAAGCTTTCTTT.

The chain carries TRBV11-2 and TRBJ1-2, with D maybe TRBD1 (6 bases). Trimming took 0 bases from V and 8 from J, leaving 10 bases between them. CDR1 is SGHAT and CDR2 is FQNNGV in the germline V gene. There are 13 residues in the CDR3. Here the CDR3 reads CASSLDQGQGYTF. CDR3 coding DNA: TGTGCCAGCAGCTTAGATCAGGGACAAGGCTACACCTTC.

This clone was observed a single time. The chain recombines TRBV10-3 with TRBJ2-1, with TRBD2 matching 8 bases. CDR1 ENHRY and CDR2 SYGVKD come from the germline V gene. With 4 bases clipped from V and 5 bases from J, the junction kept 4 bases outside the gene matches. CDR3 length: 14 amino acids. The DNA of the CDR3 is TGTGCCATCAGTGGCGGACTAGCTGACAATGAGCAGTTCTTC. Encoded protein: CAISGGLADNEQFF.

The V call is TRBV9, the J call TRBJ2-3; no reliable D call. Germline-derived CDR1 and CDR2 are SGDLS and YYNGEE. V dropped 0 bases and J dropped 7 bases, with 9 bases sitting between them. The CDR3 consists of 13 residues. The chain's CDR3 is CASSVASEYTQYF. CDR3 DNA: TGTGCCAGCAGCGTAGCCTCCGAGTATACGCAGTATTTT.

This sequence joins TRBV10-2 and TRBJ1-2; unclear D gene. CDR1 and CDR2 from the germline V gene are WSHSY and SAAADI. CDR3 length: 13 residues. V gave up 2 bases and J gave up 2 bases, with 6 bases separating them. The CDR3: CASSEGGNYGYTF. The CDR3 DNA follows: TGCGCCAGCAGTGAGGGAGGCAACTATGGCTACACCTTC.

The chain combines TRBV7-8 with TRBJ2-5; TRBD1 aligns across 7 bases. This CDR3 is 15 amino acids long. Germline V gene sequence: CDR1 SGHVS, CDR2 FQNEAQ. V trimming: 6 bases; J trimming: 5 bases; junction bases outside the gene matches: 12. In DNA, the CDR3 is TGTGCCAGCAGACCATTGACAGGGCCTAGGGAGACCCAGTACTTC. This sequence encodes CASRPLTGPRETQYF.

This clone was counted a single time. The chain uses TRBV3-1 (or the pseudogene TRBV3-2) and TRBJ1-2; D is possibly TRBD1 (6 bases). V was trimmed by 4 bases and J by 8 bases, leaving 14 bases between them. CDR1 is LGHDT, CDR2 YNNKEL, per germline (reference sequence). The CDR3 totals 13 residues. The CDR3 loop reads CASSLLTGRGYTF. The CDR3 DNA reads TGTGCCAGCAGCCTTCTGACAGGACGAGGCTACACCTTC.

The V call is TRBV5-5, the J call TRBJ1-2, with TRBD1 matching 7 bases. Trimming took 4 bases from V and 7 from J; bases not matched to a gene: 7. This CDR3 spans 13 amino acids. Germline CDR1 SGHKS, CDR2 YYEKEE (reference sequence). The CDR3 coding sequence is TGTGCCAGCAGCCTATCGACAGGGTCTGGCTACACCTTC. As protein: CASSLSTGSGYTF.